This T cell receptor gamma chain came from a study of γδ T cells in repeated Plasmodium falciparum infection. TCRdb reanalysed the multiplex PCR reads via CATT. The table lists 28,000 or so gamma-chain clones, under 1.5% of them singletons, with approximately 19% in the top ten. The J segment lost 9 bases and the V segment lost 0 bases, leaving 8 bases of the junction unmatched. CDR1 GITISATS and CDR2 ISYDGTV come from the germline V gene (reference sequence). This CDR3 is built from 17 residues. This clone was counted many times. Bulk repertoires came from Vgamma9/Vdelta2+ or Vdelta2-negative gammadelta T cells flow-sorted from PBMC.

V gene TRGV9 combines with J gene TRGJP. The J gene is not listed in TCRdb, so it was assigned here from a DNA match to germline. This clonotype originated in a pool of human donors (malaria-infected and uninfected, not separated). Sequenced: gamma-delta T cells from blood. CDR3 bases: TGTGCCTTGTGGGAGGTGCGATCCGGGTTGGGCAAAAAAATCAAGGTATTT. Translated, it gives CALWEVRSGLGKKIKVF.